The present T cell receptor (beta chain) was sequenced within a study of OX40 agonist ivuxolimab in advanced cancers. Study in general: Prior anti-PD-1, anti-PD-L1 or anti-CTLA-4 therapy did not bar entry, and more than 35% had some. Partial responses were achieved by three patients, one with hepatocellular carcinoma and two with cutaneous melanoma.

Produced via immunoSEQ multiplex PCR; TCRdb's table is partial and in-frame only. This table holds 45,000 to 65,000 clones, approximately 84% found once. Study results and caveats: Low normalized T-cell clonal expansion was also seen in some nonresponders. Circulating CD4+ and CD8+ T cells showed clonal expansion by week 6 at 0.1 to 3.0 mg/kg.

Comments on this clone: Its antigen is unidentified.

The origin of this receptor is an adult with an advanced solid tumor such as melanoma, head and neck, liver or kidney cancer. The sample in question was CD4+ or CD8+ T cells sorted from blood, obtained in a trial of the OX40 agonist ivuxolimab.

CDR3 residues: CASSPLRSSYEQYF. The CDR3 DNA reads as TGTGCCAGCTCCCCCCTACGGAGCTCCTACGAGCAGTACTTC. This sequence joins TRBV11-3 and TRBJ2-7; D ambiguous. The ends were cut back, 8 bases at V and 0 bases at J, with 14 bases in the middle. Germline V gene lookup returns CDR1 SGHNT and CDR2 YENEEA. The CDR3 is 14 amino acids. Looking up the rest from reference TRBV11-3 and TRBJ2-7 gives the full variable domain: EAGVVQSPRYKIIEKKQPVAFWCNPISGHNTLYWYLQNLGQGPELLIRYENEEAVDDSQLPKDRFSAERLKGVDSTLKIQPAELGDSAVYLCASSPLRSSYEQYFGPGTRLTVT.